This paragraph reports one TCR beta chain. At least ten counts were recorded for this clonotype. The antigen it binds to is not known. Per-nucleotide qualities are absent, and no much larger clonotype sits a single base away. Systemically healthy Caucasian individuals from Russia, 39 in total and aged about 6 to 100 years, were included as donors. Each donor gave roughly 11 milliliters of peripheral blood, drawn into EDTA-treated Vacutainer tubes. PBMCs were isolated by Ficoll-Paque density-gradient centrifugation, with at least 6.5 million obtained per sample. Total RNA, at least 6 micrograms per sample, was extracted from PBMCs with Trizol reagent. The percentages of naive CD45RAhigh/CD27high T cells were determined by flow cytometry on a PBMC aliquot from every donor. The data stem from a study of blood T cells in healthy people across ages (dated by TCRdb to between 2015 and 2016). Background for the entire study: Template switching captured roughly one uniquely barcoded TCR beta cDNA molecule per two T cells in model experiments. Donors were grouped into four age groups: young (average roughly 17 years), middle-aged (39), aged (around 60) and long-lived (just over 80). Age-related changes in TCR beta repertoire diversity were measured in the study by deep sequencing normalized with unique cDNA molecular identifiers. Using the same blood draw, the study looked at two additional independent replicas of 1 million unique cDNA reads for two donors, one aged 18 to 29 and the other aged 80 or older. To avoid experimental bias, donors of different ages were spread randomly across the sequencing lanes.

The library was obtained by 5' RACE. The instrument was an Illumina HiSeq 2500. A second PCR of roughly 7 to 11 cycles was performed with a sample-barcoded 5' primer and a J-beta primer mix. Each TCR beta cDNA molecule received a unique molecular identifier from a template-switch 5' adaptor carrying 12 random nucleotides. Each sample yielded at least 2.5 million CDR3-containing paired-end reads. First-strand cDNA synthesis was performed from all RNA using the Mint cDNA synthesis kit, with priming by a TRBC-specific oligonucleotide. After uracil-DNA glycosylase treatment, a first 18-cycle PCR used universal primers M1SS and BC2_uni_R on all cDNA. Per the source publication's procedure: For normalization, 1 million high-quality reads, each with a distinct molecular identifier, were randomly selected from each sample. Instead of being binned into consensus sequences, reads that shared molecular identifiers were thrown out. MiTCR, set to a Q25 quality threshold and the strictest error-elimination algorithm, was used for CDR3 identification, clonotype clustering and error correction. A nonparametric unseen species model using Euler transformation provided a lower-bound estimate of total TCR beta diversity. TCRdb reprocessed the public reads (quality trimming at Q25 with fastp, clone calling with MiXCR) and kept in-frame beta chains. Each record represents a unique CDR3 protein, reported with the most common genes and DNA among its rows. What appears here as the V and J calls and clone size reflects TCRdb's work, not the paper's. The sample table shows under 800,000 distinct CDR3 sequences, and around 21% are seen once. 3.5% to 4% of the sample lies in the top ten.

What the research found in general, with its limitations: As age increased, observed TCR beta diversity per million T cells dropped in a roughly linear way, and a significant reduction was already evident by age about 40. Because the CMV infection status of the donors was unknown, age-related changes in expanded clonotypes may potentially have been confounded. Total diversity estimates from one million sequenced T cells were considered lower bounds and underestimates. A strong correlation was found between observed TCR beta diversity and the percentage of naive T cells measured by flow cytometry. The long-lived group showed more naive CD4+ T cells, fewer expanded clones and increased TCR diversity than the aged group, suggesting age selection. Bulk unsorted PBMC profiling prevented conclusive comparison of naive and antigen-experienced compartments.

This TCR derives from a man between 65 and 79 years old in good health. Sequencing used blood.

The DNA sequence is given as TGTGCCAGCAGTTTTTCCTTAGCCGCAGATACGCAGTATTTT. It is translated as CASSFSLAADTQYF. In this chain, TRBV12-3 or TRBV12-4 is recombined with TRBJ2-3; no D gene call is confident. V drops 3 bases and J drops 4 bases, leaving 11 bases in between. The CDR3, cysteine through phenylalanine, is 14 amino acids long. Left in the record is the CDR3 DNA by itself, 42 bases read in frame from the first base.